Following are 13 T cell receptor beta chains from one sample sequenced in a study of T cells after yellow fever vaccination. A single record per CDR3 protein comes from TCRdb applying MiXCR to the 5' RACE reads. The table lists about 630,000 distinct CDR3 sequences, 12% of them singletons. The starting material was PBMCs, obtained on the day of the yellow fever booster vaccination. Receptors were obtained from a man under 40 who received the YFV17D yellow fever vaccine.

This clonotype was seen repeatedly, ten times or more. This rearrangement joins TRBV20-1 to TRBJ2-5, with 9 nucleotides matching TRBD2. The germline V gene has CDR1 DFQATT and CDR2 SNEGSKA (reference sequence). V gave up 6 bases and J gave up 7 bases; unmatched junction bases: 3. The CDR3 spans 11 residues. CDR3 amino acids: CSAQREVTQYF. The CDR3 region has the DNA TGCAGTGCCCAGCGGGAGGTGACCCAGTACTTC.

This clonotype appeared many times. This chain connects TRBV29-1 to TRBJ2-7; maybe TRBD1 (6 bases). Per the germline V gene, CDR1 is SQVTM and CDR2 is ANQGSEA. The CDR3 covers 13 residues. V dropped 6 bases and J dropped 2 bases, with 14 bases sitting between them. CDR3 sequence reads: CSVINRETYEQYF. DNA for the CDR3: TGCAGCGTCATTAACAGGGAGACCTACGAGCAGTACTTC.

The chain recombines TRBV20-1 with TRBJ2-7; the match to TRBD2 covers 12 bases. CDR3 size: 14 residues. Per germline, CDR1 DFQATT and CDR2 SNEGSKA (reference sequence). With 4 bases clipped from V and 6 bases from J, the junction kept 7 bases outside the gene matches. CDR3 loop: CSAIRTSGILEQYF. In DNA, the CDR3 is TGCAGTGCTATTAGGACTAGCGGGATTCTCGAGCAGTACTTC.

The J gene is TRBJ2-1, the V gene TRBV4-3; 8 nucleotides match TRBD2. CDR1 and CDR2 (germline): LGHNA, YSLEER. The V and J ends lost 4 bases and 9 bases, in that order; junction bases with no gene match: 11. CDR3 length: 15 amino acids. CDR3 amino acids: CASSRGLAGGPEQFF. The DNA of the CDR3 is TGCGCCAGCAGCCGCGGACTAGCTGGGGGCCCTGAGCAGTTCTTC.

The chain recombines TRBV20-1 with TRBJ2-7; D assignment may be TRBD1 or TRBD2 (6 bases each). Trimming pared 3 bases from V and 2 bases from J, leaving 14 bases between. The length of the CDR3 is 14 residues. Looked up from germline, CDR1 is DFQATT and CDR2 is SNEGSKA (reference sequence). The CDR3 region has the DNA TGCAGTGCTAGCCCTCCTAGGGGGGCCTACGAGCAGTACTTC. It specifies CSASPPRGAYEQYF.

The chain couples TRBV20-1 to TRBJ2-5, with 7 positions matching TRBD2. The germline V gene encodes CDR1 DFQATT and CDR2 SNEGSKA (reference sequence). V gave up 0 bases and J gave up 3 bases; unmatched junction bases: 1. The CDR3 extends over 13 amino acids. CDR3 nucleotide sequence: TGCAGTGCTAGAGATCTAGCGGAAGAGACCCAGTACTTC. Translated: CSARDLAEETQYF.

The chain couples TRBV6-5 to TRBJ2-7; 10 bases are a match to TRBD2. V lost 0 bases and J lost 2; bases outside the gene matches: 4. The germline V gene encodes CDR1 MNHEY and CDR2 SVGAGI. CDR3 length: 16 residues. The CDR3 region is CASSYSDLAGAYEQYF. For the CDR3, the DNA is TGTGCCAGCAGTTACTCGGATCTAGCGGGGGCCTACGAGCAGTACTTC.

The gene calls are TRBV11-1 and TRBJ2-2; possibly TRBD2 for D (5 bases). V shed 0 bases and J shed 3 bases, with 14 bases lying between them. Germline V gene sequence: CDR1 SGHAT, CDR2 FQDESV (reference sequence). CDR3 length: 17 amino acids. The CDR3 loop is CASSLAPQTGDTGELFF. The CDR3 region has the DNA TGTGCCAGCAGCTTAGCGCCGCAAACCGGGGACACCGGGGAGCTGTTTTTT.

The genes are TRBV13 and TRBJ2-1; 7 nucleotides agree with TRBD2. J gave up 5 bases and V 11 bases, and 21 bases lay outside the gene matches. The germline gives CDR1 PRHDT, CDR2 FYEKMQ (reference sequence). The CDR3 has 17 residues. The CDR3 DNA reads TGTGCCTTCAGCTTAAGAGGCGTCGGGACTAAGAACAATGAGCAGTTCTTC. Translation gives CAFSLRGVGTKNNEQFF.

In its sample, this clonotype was seen a few times. V is TRBV18 and J is TRBJ1-1, with TRBD1 as a possible D gene (5 bases). The CDR3 contains 16 residues. Germline CDR1 is KGHSH and CDR2 is LQKENI. Between the trimmed V and J ends, which lost 3 bases and 5 bases, there was a span of 19 bases. The CDR3 DNA sequence: TGTGCCAGCTCACCGGGGCAGGCGGGTACAGGTACTGAAGCTTTCTTT. Encoded protein: CASSPGQAGTGTEAFF.

The gene calls are TRBV30 and TRBJ2-1, with 9 bases lining up with TRBD2. The CDR3 covers 15 residues. The J segment lost 7 bases and the V segment lost 0 bases, leaving 7 bases of the junction unmatched. Germline loops: CDR1 GTSNPN, CDR2 SVGIG (reference sequence). CDR3 sequence (DNA): TGTGCCTGGAGTGTATTTAGCGGGAGTGTAAATGAGCAGTTCTTC. Amino acid sequence: CAWSVFSGSVNEQFF.

The table lists this clonotype with a few counts. The chain joins TRBV5-1 to TRBJ2-3; TRBD2 agrees at 7 bases. Germline assignment: CDR1 SGHRS and CDR2 YFSETQ. This CDR3 contains 20 residues. V was pared by 5 bases and J by 7 bases, with 28 bases of the junction left unmatched. The CDR3 loop is CASRVTLSGRTILGGNTQYF. The CDR3 DNA is TGCGCCAGCAGGGTTACCCTTTCCGGGAGGACGATTTTGGGTGGAAATACGCAGTATTTT.

This clonotype was seen more than once but under ten times. The CDR3 nucleotides are TGTGCCAGCAGAGCCTCCGGGACTACCTACTCCTACGAGCAGTACTTC. Translating it yields CASRASGTTYSYEQYF. The chain recombines TRBV6-1 with TRBJ2-7, with 7 bases identical to TRBD2. The ends lost 6 bases at V and 0 bases at J; junction bases unmatched: 11. Germline V CDR1 and CDR2: MNHNS, SASEGT. The length of the CDR3 is 16 residues.